This T cell receptor beta chain was identified in a study of blood T cell repertoires in COVID-19 (dated by TCRdb to 2020 to 2022). Notes on the research overall: The collaborator samples originated in the United States, Italy and Spain and spanned the acute and convalescent phases of COVID-19. The repertoires were released in a freely available public database intended as a resource for research on the immune response to SARS-CoV-2. HLA class I and class II types, where available, came from metadata supplied by the sample provider rather than from assay-based typing. The dataset comprised deeply sampled blood TCRbeta repertoires from subjects exposed to, actively infected with, or recovered from COVID-19. Sample metadata almost always included a de-identified subject ID, COVID-19 status, age in years and sex. The material from the prospective study consisted of cDNA or gDNA derived from T cells, B-cell-depleted T cells, or PBMCs. Samples were obtained from the ongoing ImmuneRACE study (first 160 participants) and from 1,254 subjects provided by 6 global collaborators. What the research found in general, with its limitations: Clinical and demographic metadata were provided uncurated, with the amount varying by source and participant.

This clone was counted only a few times. Its antigen is not yet known. It has no much larger one-base neighbor in the sample; base qualities were not kept. One collaborating source in Seattle enrolled patients while the patients were actively infected and followed the patients over time throughout the course of disease. Collaborating institutions collected whole blood in K2EDTA tubes following their own protocols. For TCRbeta analysis, collaborators shipped samples in one of three forms: frozen whole blood, isolated PBMCs, or DNA extracted from either of those sample types. The CDR3 numbers 15 residues from cysteine through phenylalanine. Only the CDR3 DNA stays, 45 bases, in frame from base 1. As encoded in the germline V gene, CDR1 is SGHTA while CDR2 is FQGNSA. Cut back by 4 bases and 1 base, the V and J ends lie 14 bases apart. The immunoSEQ Assay, a bias-controlled multiplex PCR, was used to amplify TCRbeta CDR3 regions from genomic DNA. In the source study's methods: The number of nucleated cells in each sample was estimated by amplification of reference gene primers within the assay. To quantify the absolute abundance of each unique TCRbeta CDR3 rearrangement, sequence reads were collapsed and filtered. For each sample, productive Simpson clonality was calculated as the square root of Simpson's diversity index over productive rearrangements. This immuneACCESS table, as held by TCRdb, lists in-frame sequences with V and J called but not all clones. Of the missing ones, under half trace to an unresolved V gene in checked studies; the others have no known cause. V, J and clone size are those of that table, while D and trimming were read from the DNA. For this sample the table gives 250,000 to 350,000 clones, of which 84% were detected only once. More than 1.1% of the sample is taken by the ten largest.

Sequencing was done on a sample of peripheral blood. The sequence was obtained from a human donor with COVID-19, enrolled during active disease. The donor label of this sample is uncertain. The chain is made from TRBV7-2 and TRBJ2-7, with the D gene call left open. The CDR3 corresponds to CASSSSAEVSYEQYF. The base sequence is TGTGCCAGCAGCTCCTCGGCGGAAGTTTCCTACGAGCAGTACTTC.